This entry lists 25 T cell receptor beta chains sequenced from one sample in a study of shared clonotypes between healthy human individuals. Produced via immunoSEQ multiplex PCR; TCRdb's table is partial and in-frame only. The data hold approximately 1.5 million clones, with 95% to 99% observed a single time. Sequencing was carried out using naive CD4+ T cells sorted from blood. Subset denoted: CD45RA+ positively selected. The source of these receptors is a man aged 25 to 40 in good health.

This chain uses TRBV7-9 with TRBJ1-2; D remains unclear. Germline V gene data show CDR1 as SEHNR and CDR2 as FQNEAQ (reference sequence). The ends were cut back, 3 bases at V and 4 bases at J, with 12 bases in the middle. This CDR3 comprises 14 residues. CDR3 region: CASSFPGFFYGYTF. For the CDR3, the DNA is TGTGCCAGCAGCTTCCCGGGATTCTTCTATGGCTACACCTTC.

CDR3 bases: TGCGCCAGCACTCTTTTCTTTGGAGGGATAGGTTCTGGGGCCAACGTCCTGACTTTC. Its translation is CASTLFFGGIGSGANVLTF. The chain is built from TRBV5-1 and TRBJ2-6; TRBD2 is a possible D gene (6 bases). The germline V gene has CDR1 SGHRS and CDR2 YFSETQ. V dropped 6 bases and J dropped 1 base, with 23 bases sitting between them. The CDR3 covers 19 residues.

This sequence joins TRBV30 and TRBJ2-1, with 7 bases lining up with TRBD2. V trimming: 2 bases; J trimming: 0 bases; junction bases outside the gene matches: 7. CDR3 size: 16 residues. Germline V gene data show CDR1 as GTSNPN and CDR2 as SVGIG (reference sequence). The DNA for the CDR3 is TGTGCCTGGAGTCGCGGGAGAACGTCCTCCTACAATGAGCAGTTCTTC. Translated: CAWSRGRTSSYNEQFF.

The chain joins TRBV19 to TRBJ2-5, with D maybe TRBD2 (6 bases). Trimming stripped 4 bases from V and 5 bases from J, with 14 bases between. This CDR3 contains 14 residues. Germline CDR1 reads LNHDA; CDR2 reads SQIVND (reference sequence). The CDR3 protein is CASSTGLNGETQYF. CDR3 DNA: TGTGCCAGTAGTACGGGACTCAACGGGGAGACCCAGTACTTC.

The sample holds one count of this clone. The CDR3 loop reads CASSPPQGRGRADTQYF. The CDR3 DNA sequence: TGTGCCAGCAGTCCGCCCCAGGGCAGGGGGCGCGCAGATACGCAGTATTTT. The chain carries TRBV27 and TRBJ2-3; 8 bases agree with TRBD1. The CDR3 consists of 17 residues. Unmatched junction bases numbered 14, after V lost 5 bases and J lost 4 bases. Looked up from germline, CDR1 is MNHEY and CDR2 is SMNVEV (reference sequence).

The chain joins TRBV11-3 to TRBJ2-3; TRBD2 is a possible D gene (5 bases). The germline gives CDR1 SGHNT, CDR2 YENEEA. This CDR3 is 15 amino acids long. The V and J ends lost 0 bases and 4 bases respectively, with 11 bases between them. CDR3 in amino acids: CASSLDFERADTQYF. For the CDR3, the DNA is TGTGCCAGCAGCTTAGATTTCGAGAGGGCAGATACGCAGTATTTT.

V usage is TRBV28 and J usage is TRBJ2-7; TRBD2 aligns across 8 bases. The J segment lost 4 bases and the V segment lost 6 bases, leaving 14 bases of the junction unmatched. The CDR3 is 16 amino acids. Germline assignment: CDR1 MDHEN and CDR2 SYDVKM. The CDR3 DNA reads as TGTGCCAGCAGCATAATATCAGCGGGAGTAATGTACGAGCAGTACTTC. Protein product: CASSIISAGVMYEQYF. The complete variable domain, with remaining parts taken from reference TRBV28 and TRBJ2-7, reads DVKVTQSSRYLVKRTGEKVFLECVQDMDHENMFWYRQDPGLGLRLIYFSYDVKMKEKGDIPEGYSVSREKKERFSLILESASTNQTSMYLCASSIISAGVMYEQYFGPGTRLTVT.

DNA of the CDR3: TGTGCCAGCAGTTTCCCGAGCCCCGCCTCTGAAGCTTTCTTT. Translating gives CASSFPSPASEAFF. This chain links TRBV28 with TRBJ1-1; D is ambiguous. Trimming shortened V by 3 bases and J by 6 bases, and 14 bases separated the two germline ends. Germline-derived CDR1 and CDR2 are MDHEN and SYDVKM. The CDR3 length is 14 residues.

V gene TRBV18 combines with J gene TRBJ1-1; D gene uncertain. Germline loops: CDR1 KGHSH, CDR2 LQKENI. Trimming removed 4 bases from V and 4 bases from J, with 10 bases in between. The CDR3 loop spans 13 amino acids. CDR3 sequence (DNA): TGTGCCAGCTCACGGGCCAGATCCACTGAAGCTTTCTTT. Translation gives CASSRARSTEAFF.

The chain links TRBV28 to TRBJ2-1, with TRBD1 matching 9 bases. The germline V gene has CDR1 MDHEN and CDR2 SYDVKM. The CDR3 totals 15 residues. Trimming cost V 6 bases and J 9 bases; bases outside gene matches: 12. This CDR3 is CASRPPGTGLGEQFF. Written as DNA, the CDR3 is TGTGCCAGCAGGCCTCCCGGGACAGGGCTAGGTGAGCAGTTCTTC. The entire variable domain, with the rest obtained from reference TRBV28 and TRBJ2-1, is as follows: DVKVTQSSRYLVKRTGEKVFLECVQDMDHENMFWYRQDPGLGLRLIYFSYDVKMKEKGDIPEGYSVSREKKERFSLILESASTNQTSMYLCASRPPGTGLGEQFFGPGTRLTVL.

The CDR3 here is CASSESGTGYYEQYF. The CDR3 DNA reads as TGTGCCAGCAGTGAATCGGGGACAGGGTACTACGAGCAGTACTTC. The chain carries TRBV6-1 and TRBJ2-7, with TRBD1 matching 9 bases. The J segment lost 3 bases and the V segment lost 2 bases, leaving 5 bases of the junction unmatched. CDR1 is MNHNS, CDR2 SASEGT, per germline. The CDR3 covers 15 residues.

J is TRBJ2-1 and V is TRBV9; D possibly corresponds to TRBD2 (6 bases). Germline lookup yields CDR1 SGDLS and CDR2 YYNGEE. The CDR3 has 17 residues. V lost 4 bases and J lost 0, with 17 bases in between. This CDR3 reads CASSFSFRESSYNEQFF. CDR3 DNA: TGTGCCAGCAGCTTCTCCTTCCGGGAGAGCTCCTACAATGAGCAGTTCTTC.

This chain links TRBV5-1 with TRBJ2-7; 13 bases align to TRBD2. This CDR3 comprises 17 residues. V was pared by 2 bases and J by 2 bases, with 7 bases of the junction left unmatched. In germline, CDR1 is SGHRS, CDR2 YFSETQ. CDR3 sequence reads: CASSFKGLAGPTYEQYF. CDR3 nucleotides: TGCGCCAGCAGCTTTAAGGGACTAGCGGGACCAACCTACGAGCAGTACTTC.

The chain couples TRBV4-3 to TRBJ2-2, with D possibly being TRBD1 (5 bases). The length of the CDR3 is 15 residues. Germline V gene data show CDR1 as LGHNA and CDR2 as YSLEER. V was shortened by 1 base and J by 5 bases, with 11 bases between the two germline ends. Here the CDR3 reads CASSQVKGLTGELFF. The CDR3 nucleotides are TGCGCCAGCAGCCAAGTTAAGGGGCTAACCGGGGAGCTGTTTTTT.

The rearrangement joins TRBV9 to TRBJ2-7, with D perhaps TRBD1 (7 bases). Germline V CDR1 and CDR2: SGDLS, YYNGEE. The CDR3 is 15 amino acids. Trimming stripped 0 bases from V and 9 bases from J, with 19 bases between. This CDR3 reads CASSVDGGGSTSQYF. DNA for the CDR3: TGTGCCAGCAGCGTAGATGGAGGGGGCTCGACCTCGCAGTACTTC.

The rearrangement joins TRBV13 to TRBJ2-7; 10 positions agree with TRBD2. The germline CDR1 and CDR2 sequences are PRHDT and FYEKMQ (reference sequence). V shed 1 base, J shed 5 bases, and the junction held 20 bases outside the gene matches. This CDR3 has 20 amino acids. The CDR3 sequence: CASSLVYGFERTSGRHEQYF. DNA for the CDR3: TGTGCCAGCAGCTTAGTTTATGGATTTGAAAGGACTAGCGGCAGGCACGAGCAGTACTTC.

The chain recombines TRBV9 with TRBJ2-7; TRBD1 might be the D (6 bases). V dropped 0 bases and J dropped 5 bases, with 15 bases sitting between them. Germline V lookup: CDR1 SGDLS, CDR2 YYNGEE. The CDR3 runs 15 residues. CDR3 sequence reads: CASSVGGQGKNEQYF. DNA for the CDR3: TGTGCCAGCAGCGTAGGTGGTCAGGGGAAGAACGAGCAGTACTTC.

This chain connects TRBV5-5 to TRBJ2-1; TRBD2 aligns across 12 bases. CDR1 and CDR2 (germline): SGHKS, YYEKEE (reference sequence). CDR3 length: 19 residues. Trimming took 1 base from V and 5 from J; bases not matched to a gene: 13. In nucleotides, the CDR3 is TGTGCCAGCAGCTTGTATGGGACTAGCGGGTCCGGGCACCACAATGAGCAGTTCTTC. Amino acid sequence: CASSLYGTSGSGHHNEQFF.

The rearrangement joins TRBV10-2 to TRBJ2-5; the match to TRBD1 covers 7 bases. V was clipped by 2 bases and J by 0 bases; unmatched bases: 9. There are 17 residues in the CDR3. CDR1 is WSHSY, CDR2 SAAADI, per germline. DNA of the CDR3: TGCGCCAGCAGTGAGCCTCAGGGACAGCTGTACCAAGAGACCCAGTACTTC. Translated: CASSEPQGQLYQETQYF.

This chain joins TRBV11-2 and TRBJ2-3; D is undetermined. Germline lookup yields CDR1 SGHAT and CDR2 FQNNGV. The V and J ends lost 5 bases and 0 bases respectively, with 12 bases between them. The CDR3 covers 15 residues. CDR3 nucleotides: TGTGCCAGCAGCGTAGGACGGATTAGCACAGATACGCAGTATTTT. Translating gives CASSVGRISTDTQYF.

The CDR3 spells CASSVSPSLRQFGEQFF. As DNA, the CDR3 is TGTGCCAGCAGCGTATCCCCCTCCTTGAGGCAGTTCGGTGAGCAGTTCTTC. The chain uses TRBV9 and TRBJ2-1; the D is unclear. The CDR3 spans 17 residues. V was pared by 1 base and J by 9 bases, with 23 bases between. The germline V gene has CDR1 SGDLS and CDR2 YYNGEE.

This clone was seen once. The chain has TRBV7-2 and TRBJ1-2; 10 bases agree with TRBD1. After removal of 1 base from V and 5 bases from J, the junction contained 7 bases not matched to a gene. This CDR3 comprises 16 residues. Germline CDR1 reads SGHTA; CDR2 reads FQGNSA. The CDR3 sequence: CASSLDRTGGGYGYTF. The CDR3, as DNA: TGTGCCAGCAGCTTAGACCGGACAGGGGGAGGATATGGCTACACCTTC.

Details on this clone: Other DNA sequences in this specimen translate into the identical CDR3. The chain joins TRBV9 to TRBJ2-7, with D possibly TRBD1 on 5 matching bases. Germline CDR1 SGDLS, CDR2 YYNGEE. CDR3 length: 14 residues. V lost 4 bases and J 2 bases, leaving 13 bases between the germline ends. DNA of the CDR3: TGTGCCAGCAGCCCTAGAACAGGAACCTACGAGCAGTACTTC. It specifies CASSPRTGTYEQYF.

V and J are TRBV5-1 and TRBJ1-1; no clear D. The V end was cut by 0 bases, the J end by 1 base, with 7 bases between. Per germline, CDR1 SGHRS and CDR2 YFSETQ. CDR3 size: 14 residues. CDR3 region: CASSLASSNTEAFF. The CDR3 DNA follows: TGCGCCAGCAGCTTGGCGTCCTCGAACACTGAAGCTTTCTTT. Full variable domain (remainder filled in from reference TRBV5-1 and TRBJ1-1): KAGVTQTPRYLIKTRGQQVTLSCSPISGHRSVSWYQQTPGQGLQFLFEYFSETQRNKGNFPGRFSGRQFSNSRSEMNVSTLELGDSALYLCASSLASSNTEAFFGQGTRLTVV.

V is TRBV28 and J is TRBJ2-3, with TRBD1 as a possible D gene (6 bases). The CDR3 is made up of 13 amino acids. Germline CDR1 is MDHEN and CDR2 is SYDVKM. V lost 8 bases to trimming and J lost 6 bases, with 15 bases between them. CDR3 nucleotide sequence: TGTGCCAGCGGCTTCCTAACAGGGGATACGCAGTATTTT. Translating it yields CASGFLTGDTQYF. Together with reference TRBV28 and TRBJ2-3, the CDR3 gives the full variable domain: DVKVTQSSRYLVKRTGEKVFLECVQDMDHENMFWYRQDPGLGLRLIYFSYDVKMKEKGDIPEGYSVSREKKERFSLILESASTNQTSMYLCASGFLTGDTQYFGPGTRLTVL.